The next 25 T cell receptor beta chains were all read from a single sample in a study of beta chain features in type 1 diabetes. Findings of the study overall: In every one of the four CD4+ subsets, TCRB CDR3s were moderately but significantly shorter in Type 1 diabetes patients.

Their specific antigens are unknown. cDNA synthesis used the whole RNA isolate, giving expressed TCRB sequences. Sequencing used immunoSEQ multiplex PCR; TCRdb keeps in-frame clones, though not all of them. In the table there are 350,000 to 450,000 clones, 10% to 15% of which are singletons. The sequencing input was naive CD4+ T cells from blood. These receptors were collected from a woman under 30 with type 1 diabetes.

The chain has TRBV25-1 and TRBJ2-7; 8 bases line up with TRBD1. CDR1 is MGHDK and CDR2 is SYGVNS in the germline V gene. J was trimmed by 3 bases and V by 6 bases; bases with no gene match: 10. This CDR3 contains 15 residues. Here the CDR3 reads CASSRTGTGYYEQYF. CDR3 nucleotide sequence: TGTGCCAGCAGCAGAACCGGGACAGGCTACTACGAGCAGTACTTC.

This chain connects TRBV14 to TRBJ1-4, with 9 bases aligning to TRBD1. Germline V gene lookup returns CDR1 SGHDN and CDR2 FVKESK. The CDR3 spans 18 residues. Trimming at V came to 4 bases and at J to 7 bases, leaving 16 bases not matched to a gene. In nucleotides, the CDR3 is TGTGCCAGCAGCCTCGGATCGGGACAGGGTATTAGGAGTGAAAAACTGTTTTTT. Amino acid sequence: CASSLGSGQGIRSEKLFF.

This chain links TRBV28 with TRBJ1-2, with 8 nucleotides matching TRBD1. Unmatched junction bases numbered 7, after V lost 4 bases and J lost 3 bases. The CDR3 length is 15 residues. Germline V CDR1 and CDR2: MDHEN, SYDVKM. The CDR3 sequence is CASSSRTGRDYGYTF. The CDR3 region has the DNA TGTGCCAGCAGTTCGAGGACAGGGAGGGACTATGGCTACACCTTC.

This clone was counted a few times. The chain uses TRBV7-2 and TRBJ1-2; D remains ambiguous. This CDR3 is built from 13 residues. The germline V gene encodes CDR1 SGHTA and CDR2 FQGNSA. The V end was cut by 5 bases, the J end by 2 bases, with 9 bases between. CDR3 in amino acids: CASSQDRNYGYTF. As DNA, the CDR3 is TGTGCCAGCAGCCAGGATAGAAACTATGGCTACACCTTC.

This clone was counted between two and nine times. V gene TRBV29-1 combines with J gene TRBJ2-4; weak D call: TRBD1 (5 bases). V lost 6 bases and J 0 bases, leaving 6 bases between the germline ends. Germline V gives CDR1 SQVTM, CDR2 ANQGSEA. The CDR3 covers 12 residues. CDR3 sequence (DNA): TGCAGCGTGGACATAGCCAAAAACATTCAGTACTTC. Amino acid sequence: CSVDIAKNIQYF.

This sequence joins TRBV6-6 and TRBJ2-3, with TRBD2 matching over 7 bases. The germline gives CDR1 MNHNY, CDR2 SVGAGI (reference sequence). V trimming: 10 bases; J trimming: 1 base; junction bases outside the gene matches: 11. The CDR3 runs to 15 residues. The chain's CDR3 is CATGLITSGTDTQYF. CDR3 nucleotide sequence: TGTGCCACGGGACTCATTACTAGCGGCACAGATACGCAGTATTTT.

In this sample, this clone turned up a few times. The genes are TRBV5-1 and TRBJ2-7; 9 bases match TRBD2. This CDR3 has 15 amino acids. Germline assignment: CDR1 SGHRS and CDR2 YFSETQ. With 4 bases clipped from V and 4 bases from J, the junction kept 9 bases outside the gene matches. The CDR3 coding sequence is TGCGCCAGCAGCACGGCGGGAGGGGGTTCGTACGAGCAGTACTTC. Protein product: CASSTAGGGSYEQYF.

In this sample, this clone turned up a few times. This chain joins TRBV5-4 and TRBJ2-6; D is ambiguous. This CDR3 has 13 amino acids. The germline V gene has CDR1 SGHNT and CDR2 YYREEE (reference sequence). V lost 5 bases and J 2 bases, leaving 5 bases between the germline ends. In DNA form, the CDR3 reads TGTGCCAGCAGACAAGCTGGGGCCAACGTCCTGACTTTC. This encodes CASRQAGANVLTF.

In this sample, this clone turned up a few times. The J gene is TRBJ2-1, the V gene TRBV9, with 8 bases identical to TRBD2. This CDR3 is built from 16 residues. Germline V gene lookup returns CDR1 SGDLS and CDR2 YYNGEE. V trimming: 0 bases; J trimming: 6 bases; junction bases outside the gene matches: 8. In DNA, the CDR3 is TGTGCCAGCAGCGTAGCTCCCGGGAGGGACGTCAATGAGCAGTTCTTC. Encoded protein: CASSVAPGRDVNEQFF.

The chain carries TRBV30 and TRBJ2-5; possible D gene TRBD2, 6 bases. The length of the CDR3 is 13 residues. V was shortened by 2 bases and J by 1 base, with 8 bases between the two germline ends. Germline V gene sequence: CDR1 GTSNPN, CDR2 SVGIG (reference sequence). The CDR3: CAWSPSVQETQYF. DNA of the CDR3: TGTGCCTGGAGTCCTAGCGTCCAAGAGACCCAGTACTTC.

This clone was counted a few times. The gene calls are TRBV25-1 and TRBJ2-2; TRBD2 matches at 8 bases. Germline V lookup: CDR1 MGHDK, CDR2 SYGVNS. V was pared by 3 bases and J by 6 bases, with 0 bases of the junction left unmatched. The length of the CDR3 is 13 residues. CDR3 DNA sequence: TGTGCCAGCAGTGACGGGGGGGCCGGGGAGCTGTTTTTT. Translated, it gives CASSDGGAGELFF.

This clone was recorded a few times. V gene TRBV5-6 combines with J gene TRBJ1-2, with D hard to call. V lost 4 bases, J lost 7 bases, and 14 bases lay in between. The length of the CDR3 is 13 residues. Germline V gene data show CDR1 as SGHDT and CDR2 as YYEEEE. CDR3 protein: CASSPGEVVGYTF. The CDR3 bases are TGTGCCAGCAGCCCCGGAGAGGTGGTTGGCTACACCTTC.

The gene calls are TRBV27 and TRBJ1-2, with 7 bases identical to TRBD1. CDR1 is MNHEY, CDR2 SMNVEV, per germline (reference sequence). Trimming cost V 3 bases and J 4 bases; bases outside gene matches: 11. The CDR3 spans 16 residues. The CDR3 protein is CASSLRQGLVIYGYTF. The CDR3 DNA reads TGTGCCAGCAGTTTGCGACAGGGTTTAGTGATCTATGGCTACACCTTC.

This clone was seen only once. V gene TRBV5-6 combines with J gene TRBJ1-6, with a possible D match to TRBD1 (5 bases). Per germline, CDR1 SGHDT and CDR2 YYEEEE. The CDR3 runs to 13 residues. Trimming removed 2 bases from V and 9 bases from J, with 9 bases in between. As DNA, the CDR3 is TGTGCCAGCAGCTTACCAGGGATTTCACCCCTCCACTTT. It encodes CASSLPGISPLHF.

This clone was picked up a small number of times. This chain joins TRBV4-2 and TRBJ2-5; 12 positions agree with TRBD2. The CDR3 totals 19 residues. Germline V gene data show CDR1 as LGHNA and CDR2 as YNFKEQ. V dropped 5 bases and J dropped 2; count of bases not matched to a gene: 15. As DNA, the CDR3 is TGTGCCAGCAGCAGCCGTGGCCTAGCGGGAGGGGACGTTCAAGAGACCCAGTACTTC. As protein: CASSSRGLAGGDVQETQYF.

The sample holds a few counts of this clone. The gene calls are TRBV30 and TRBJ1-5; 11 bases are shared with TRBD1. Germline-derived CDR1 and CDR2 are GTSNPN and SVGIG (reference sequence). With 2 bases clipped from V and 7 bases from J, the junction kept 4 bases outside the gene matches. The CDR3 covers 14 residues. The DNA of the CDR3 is TGTGCCTGGAGTTACGGGACAGGGGGGCAGCCCCAGCATTTT. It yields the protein CAWSYGTGGQPQHF.

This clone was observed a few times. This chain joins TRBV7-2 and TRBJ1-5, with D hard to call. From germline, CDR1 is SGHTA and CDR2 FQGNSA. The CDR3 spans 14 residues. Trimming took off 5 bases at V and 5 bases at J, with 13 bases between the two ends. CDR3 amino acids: CASSPSGSYQPQHF. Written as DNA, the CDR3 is TGTGCCAGCAGCCCCTCGGGGAGCTATCAGCCCCAGCATTTT.

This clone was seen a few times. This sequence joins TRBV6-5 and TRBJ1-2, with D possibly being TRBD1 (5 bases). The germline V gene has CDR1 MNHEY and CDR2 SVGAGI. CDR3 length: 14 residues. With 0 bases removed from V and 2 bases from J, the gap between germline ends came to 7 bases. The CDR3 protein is CASSYSQGNYGYTF. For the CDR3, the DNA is TGTGCCAGCAGTTACTCGCAGGGAAACTATGGCTACACCTTC.

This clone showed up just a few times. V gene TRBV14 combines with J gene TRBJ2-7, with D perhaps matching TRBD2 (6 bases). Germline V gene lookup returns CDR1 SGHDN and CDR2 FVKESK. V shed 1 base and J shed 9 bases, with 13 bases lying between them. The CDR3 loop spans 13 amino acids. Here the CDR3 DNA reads TGTGCCAGCAGCCAAGTTGGGGGGACTGGGCAGTACTTC. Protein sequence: CASSQVGGTGQYF.

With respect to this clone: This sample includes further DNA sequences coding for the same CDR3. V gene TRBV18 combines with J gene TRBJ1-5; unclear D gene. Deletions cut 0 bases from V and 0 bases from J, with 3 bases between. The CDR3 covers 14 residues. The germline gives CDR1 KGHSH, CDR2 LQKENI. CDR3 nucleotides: TGTGCCAGCTCACCACCTTATAGCAATCAGCCCCAGCATTTT. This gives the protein CASSPPYSNQPQHF.

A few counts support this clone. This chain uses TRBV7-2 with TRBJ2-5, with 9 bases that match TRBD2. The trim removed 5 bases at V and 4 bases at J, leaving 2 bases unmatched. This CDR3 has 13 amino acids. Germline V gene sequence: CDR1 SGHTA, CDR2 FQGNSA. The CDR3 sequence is CASSILAGETQYF. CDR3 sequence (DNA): TGTGCCAGCAGCATACTAGCGGGAGAGACCCAGTACTTC.

The CDR3 sequence: CASSLVDRGIGYTF. Here the CDR3 DNA reads TGCGCCAGCAGCTTGGTGGACAGGGGGATCGGCTACACCTTC. J is TRBJ1-2 and V is TRBV5-1; 10 nucleotides align to TRBD1. CDR3 length equals 14 residues. Unmatched junction bases numbered 4, after V lost 0 bases and J lost 8 bases. Looked up from germline, CDR1 is SGHRS and CDR2 is YFSETQ.

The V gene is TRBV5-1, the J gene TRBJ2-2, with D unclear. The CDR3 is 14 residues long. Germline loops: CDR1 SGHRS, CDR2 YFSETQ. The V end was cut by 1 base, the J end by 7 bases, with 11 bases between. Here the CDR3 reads CASSLQVSNGELFF. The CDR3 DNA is TGCGCCAGCAGCTTGCAGGTTTCGAACGGGGAGCTGTTTTTT.

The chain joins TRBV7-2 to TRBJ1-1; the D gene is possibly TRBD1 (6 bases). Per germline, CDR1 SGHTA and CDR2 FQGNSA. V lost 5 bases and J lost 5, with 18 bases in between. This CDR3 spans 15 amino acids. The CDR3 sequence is CASSPQSLQGTEAFF. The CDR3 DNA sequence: TGTGCCAGCAGCCCACAGAGCCTACAGGGAACTGAAGCTTTCTTT.

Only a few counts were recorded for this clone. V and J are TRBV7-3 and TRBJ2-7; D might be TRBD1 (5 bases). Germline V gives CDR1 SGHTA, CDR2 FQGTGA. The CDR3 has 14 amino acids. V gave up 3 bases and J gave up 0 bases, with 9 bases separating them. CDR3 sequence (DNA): TGTGCCAGCAGCTTGGGCAGGGACTCCTACGAGCAGTACTTC. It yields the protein CASSLGRDSYEQYF.